This T cell receptor beta chain comes out of a study of cytomegalovirus exposure and HLA in healthy donors. V lost 3 bases, J lost 4 bases, and 10 bases lay in between. The germline CDR1 and CDR2 sequences are SEHNR and FQNEAQ (reference sequence). The CDR3 has 13 amino acids. Amplification used 60 Vbeta primers and 13 Jbeta primers. Only in-frame clones appear in the TCRdb table, and some are missing; sequencing was by immunoSEQ multiplex PCR. This table has over 150,000 clones, approximately 85% appearing once. A note on this clone: Its antigen remains unknown.

Study-wide results and caveats: An analysis that came later showed most CMV-associated TCR beta chains appearing HLA-restricted. It emerged from a later analysis that several of the most significant clusters appeared to be linked to common viral pathogens.

V and J are TRBV7-9 and TRBJ2-7; D unresolved. Material: PBMCs. The source is a girl under 18 in good health and CMV-seropositive. Here the CDR3 reads CASSFQDSYEQYF. The CDR3 nucleotides read TGTGCCAGCAGCTTTCAGGATTCTTACGAGCAGTACTTC.